The clone carrying this T cell receptor (beta chain) was observed a few times. What it binds is unknown. Between the trimmed V and J ends, which lost 2 bases and 7 bases, there was a span of 12 bases. Germline assignment: CDR1 SGHDT and CDR2 YYEEEE. The CDR3 covers 13 residues. TCRdb independently ran MiXCR on the reads; one entry per CDR3 protein. The sample yields fewer than 850,000 distinct CDR3 sequences, about 28% seen once. This entry comes from a study of T cell repertoires in cytomegalovirus infection. The source of this sequence is a human donor in good health (CMV status not recorded). Some clones in this sample may be carry-over from other donors' samples. The chain combines TRBV5-6 with TRBJ1-1; D is ambiguous. Here the sequenced sample was cultured CD8+ T cells from PBMCs, taken from culture after CMV antigen stimulation. The CDR3 coding sequence is TGTGCCAGCAGCTTCACTTATAAGGGTGAAGCTTTCTTT. It yields the protein CASSFTYKGEAFF.